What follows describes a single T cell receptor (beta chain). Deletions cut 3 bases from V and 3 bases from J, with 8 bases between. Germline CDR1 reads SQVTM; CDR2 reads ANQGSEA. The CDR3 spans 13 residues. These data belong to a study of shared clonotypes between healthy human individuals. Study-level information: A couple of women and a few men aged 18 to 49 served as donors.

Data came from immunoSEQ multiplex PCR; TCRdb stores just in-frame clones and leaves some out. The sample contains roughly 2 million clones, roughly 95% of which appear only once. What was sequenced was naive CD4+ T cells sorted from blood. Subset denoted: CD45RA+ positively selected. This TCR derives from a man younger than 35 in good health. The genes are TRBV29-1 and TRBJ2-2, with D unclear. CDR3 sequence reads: CSVDVGHTGELFF. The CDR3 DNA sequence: TGCAGCGTTGACGTGGGCCACACCGGGGAGCTGTTTTTT.